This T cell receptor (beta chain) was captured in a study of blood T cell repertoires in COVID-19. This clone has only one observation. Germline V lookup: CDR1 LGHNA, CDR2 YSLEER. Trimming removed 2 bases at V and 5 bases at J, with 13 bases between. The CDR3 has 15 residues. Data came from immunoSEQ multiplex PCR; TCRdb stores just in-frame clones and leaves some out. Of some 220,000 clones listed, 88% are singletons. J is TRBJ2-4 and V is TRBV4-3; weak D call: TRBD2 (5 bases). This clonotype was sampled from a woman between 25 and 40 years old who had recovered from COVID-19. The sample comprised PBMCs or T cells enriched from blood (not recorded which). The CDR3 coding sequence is TGCGCCAGCAGCCAACTTCCGGGAATGGAAAACATTCAGTACTTC. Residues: CASSQLPGMENIQYF.